This T cell receptor (beta chain) originates from a study of cytomegalovirus exposure and HLA in healthy donors. In the study overall: A prior study identified approximately 120 million unique TCR beta sequences from about 180 million T cells. Broader study findings: Most CMV-associated TCR beta chains appeared HLA-restricted in a later analysis. A later analysis linked a missense DCLRE1C variant to TCR beta V- and J-gene trimming.

Looked up from germline, CDR1 is SGHVS and CDR2 is FNYEAQ. The CDR3 contains 15 residues. V lost 1 base, J lost 10 bases, and 6 bases stayed unmatched. Researchers ran the PCR with 60 Vbeta and 13 Jbeta primers. Method: immunoSEQ multiplex PCR; TCRdb's copy keeps in-frame clones and lacks some. This table has over 85,000 clones, 60% to 85% appearing once. Note on this clone: The antigen is undetermined.

Every donor was a healthy person donating bone marrow. V and J are TRBV7-6 and TRBJ2-1, with TRBD2 identical over 11 bases. This receptor was identified in a woman in her fifties or sixties in good health and CMV-seropositive. The source material was PBMCs. The CDR3 spells CASSLVLAGGSEQFF. DNA for the CDR3: TGTGCCAGCAGCTTAGTTCTAGCGGGAGGCTCAGAGCAGTTCTTC.